One TCR beta chain is described in this entry. TCRdb's table, derived via immunoSEQ multiplex PCR, lists solely in-frame clones and lacks some. This table holds 93,000 or so clones, 89% found once. The data were taken from a study of blood T cell repertoires in COVID-19. The CDR3 extends over 14 amino acids. With 4 bases clipped from V and 3 bases from J, the junction kept 4 bases outside the gene matches. Looked up from germline, CDR1 is SGHNT and CDR2 is YYREEE (reference sequence). The origin of this receptor is an older woman with acute or convalescent COVID-19. The source material was peripheral blood. V is TRBV5-4 and J is TRBJ1-2, with 9 bases aligning to TRBD1. The CDR3 here is CASSIQGADYGYTF. The CDR3 coding sequence is TGTGCCAGCAGCATACAGGGGGCCGACTATGGCTACACCTTC.